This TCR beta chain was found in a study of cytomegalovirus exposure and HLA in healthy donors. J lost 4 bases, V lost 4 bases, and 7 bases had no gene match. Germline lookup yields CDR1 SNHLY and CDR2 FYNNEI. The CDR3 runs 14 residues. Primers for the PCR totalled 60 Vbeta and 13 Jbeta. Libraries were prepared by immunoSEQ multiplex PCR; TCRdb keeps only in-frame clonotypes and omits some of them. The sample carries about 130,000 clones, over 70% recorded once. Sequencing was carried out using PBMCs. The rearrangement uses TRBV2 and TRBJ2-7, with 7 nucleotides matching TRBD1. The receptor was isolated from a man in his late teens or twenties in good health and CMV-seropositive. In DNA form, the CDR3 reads TGTGCCAGCAGTGCGGGACAGACGATATACGAGCAGTACTTC. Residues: CASSAGQTIYEQYF.